The 9 T cell receptor beta chains below all came from one sample that was sequenced in a study of CD8+CD57+ T cells in acquired aplastic anemia. Both TCR beta VDJ combination and CDR3 sequence profiling were carried out. Genomic DNA was the template for this profiling. TCRdb re-analysed the reads in MiXCR, keeping a single row per CDR3 protein. The repertoire has about 120,000 distinct CDR3 sequences, 45% to 60% of them found once; the top ten carry roughly 29%. CD8+CD57+ cell expansion had been shown by flow cytometry in patients chosen for sequencing. The sequencing sample was made of sorted CD4+, CD8+, or CD8+CD57+ T cells (not recorded which) from PBMCs. The origin of the receptors is a human donor with aplastic anemia.

This chain uses TRBV20-1 with TRBJ2-5; the match to TRBD2 covers 7 bases. The CDR3 totals 16 residues. Germline values: CDR1 DFQATT, CDR2 SNEGSKA (reference sequence). V lost 3 bases, J lost 4 bases, and 14 bases stayed unmatched. The CDR3 nucleotides are TGCAGTGCTAGGAACGGCCTAGCGGAGAGGGGAGAGACCCAGTACTTC. Protein sequence: CSARNGLAERGETQYF.

The CDR3 DNA reads TGTGCCAGTAGTACCTGGCAGGGGTACGATACGCAGTATTTT. Its translation is CASSTWQGYDTQYF. V usage is TRBV19 and J usage is TRBJ2-3; TRBD1 might be the D (6 bases). CDR1 is LNHDA, CDR2 SQIVND, per germline (reference sequence). V was pared by 4 bases and J by 6 bases, with 14 bases between. The CDR3 consists of 14 residues. The full variable domain, in which reference TRBV19 and TRBJ2-3 provide the parts outside the CDR3, is DGGITQSPKYLFRKEGQNVTLSCEQNLNHDAMYWYRQDPGQGLRLIYYSQIVNDFQKGDIAEGYSVSREKKESFPLTVTSAQKNPTAFYLCASSTWQGYDTQYFGPGTRLTVL.

Within the sample, this clonotype is medium-sized. The gene calls are TRBV15 and TRBJ2-1; TRBD1 matches at 12 bases. The germline V gene encodes CDR1 LNHNV and CDR2 YYDKDF (reference sequence). Unmatched junction bases numbered 5, after V lost 3 bases and J lost 8 bases. CDR3 length: 15 residues. CDR3 DNA: TGTGCCACCAGCAGTGGGACAGGGGGCAGCTATGAGCAGTTCTTC. This encodes CATSSGTGGSYEQFF.

The rearrangement uses TRBV20-1 and TRBJ2-5; the D is unclear. CDR1 and CDR2 from the germline V gene are DFQATT and SNEGSKA (reference sequence). The V end was cut by 3 bases, the J end by 0 bases, with 11 bases between. The CDR3 sequence is 14 residues long. CDR3 sequence: CSARGFSYQETQYF. CDR3 sequence (DNA): TGCAGTGCTAGGGGCTTCAGCTACCAAGAGACCCAGTACTTC.

With regard to this clonotype: One end of the junction is discordant with germline, which a read error may explain. V is TRBV15 and J is TRBJ1-4, with 9 nucleotides matching TRBD1. In germline, CDR1 is LNHNV, CDR2 YYDKDF (reference sequence). This CDR3 is 13 amino acids long. In DNA form, the CDR3 reads TGTGCCACCAGCAGGGACAGGGGTTTGGGGACTCTTTTT. It codes for CATSRDRGLGTLF.

The chain employs TRBV9 and TRBJ2-3; D possibly matches TRBD1 or TRBD2 (5 bases each). Per germline, CDR1 SGDLS and CDR2 YYNGEE. The V end lost 5 bases, the J end lost 6 bases, and 10 bases lay between the germline ends. The CDR3 totals 12 residues. This CDR3 reads CASSLEGDTQYF. In nucleotides, the CDR3 is TGTGCCAGCAGTCTTGAGGGGGATACGCAGTATTTT.

The rearrangement joins TRBV5-1 to TRBJ1-1; 7 bases fit TRBD1. The CDR3 has 13 amino acids. Germline CDR1 and CDR2: SGHRS and YFSETQ. V shed 5 bases, J shed 3 bases, and the junction held 4 bases outside the gene matches. CDR3 sequence reads: CASSNQGDTEAFF. The CDR3 DNA follows: TGCGCCAGCAGTAACCAGGGGGACACTGAAGCTTTCTTT.

This clonotype has only a few counts. The J gene is TRBJ1-1, the V gene TRBV25-1; 8 nucleotides match TRBD1. J was trimmed by 1 base and V by 1 base; bases with no gene match: 11. The CDR3 is 18 residues long. Germline CDR1 MGHDK, CDR2 SYGVNS. The CDR3 here is CASSEFPVGTGANTEAFF. The CDR3 coding sequence is TGTGCCAGCAGTGAATTCCCCGTGGGGACAGGAGCGAACACTGAAGCTTTCTTT.

At least ten counts were recorded for this clonotype. The CDR3 sequence: CASSWRRGWDEQYF. DNA of the CDR3: TGTGCCAGCAGCTGGAGGAGGGGATGGGACGAGCAGTACTTC. The genes are TRBV5-5 and TRBJ2-7, with D maybe TRBD2 (6 bases). Trimming cost V 3 bases and J 5 bases, with 15 bases left between them. CDR3 length equals 14 residues. The germline V gene encodes CDR1 SGHKS and CDR2 YYEKEE (reference sequence).